A selection of T cell receptor beta chains follows, all from one sample in a study of cytotoxic CD8 clonotypes in ibrutinib-treated CLL. This table comes from immunoSEQ multiplex PCR, and its TCRdb copy is limited to in-frame clones, with some not included. The sample includes 200,000 to 250,000 clones, 60% to 75% of them seen just once. The sequences come from PBMCs, collected after 24 months of ibrutinib treatment. The source of these receptors is a human donor with chronic lymphocytic leukemia. The CDR3 runs from the conserved cysteine through the conserved F or W. The order of the fields is CDR3 protein, CDR3 DNA, V gene, clone size, J gene, D gene. A D gene is named only where the DNA matches it firmly. Not all rows give a size; the values are once, few, many and, for expanded clones, a class.

CDR3aa: CSAPIAGEAFF
CDR3nt: TGCAGTGCTCCGATAGCTGGTGAAGCTTTCTTT
v_gene: TRBV20-1
abundance: NA
j_gene: TRBJ1-1
d_gene: NA

CDR3aa: CASSGLLAATGELFF
CDR3nt: TGTGCCAGCAGCGGGCTACTAGCCGCCACCGGGGAGCTGTTTTTT
v_gene: TRBV9
abundance: NA
j_gene: TRBJ2-2
d_gene: NA

CDR3aa: CASSPGTDTQYF
CDR3nt: TGTGCTAGCAGCCCCGGCACAGATACGCAGTATTTT
v_gene: TRBV7-7
abundance: many
j_gene: TRBJ2-3
d_gene: NA

CDR3aa: CASSLGRGTEAFF
CDR3nt: TGTGCCAGCAGCTTAGGACGGGGCACTGAAGCTTTCTTT
v_gene: TRBV13
abundance: NA
j_gene: TRBJ1-1
d_gene: NA

CDR3aa: CASSVPGTRSFEQYF
CDR3nt: TGTGCCAGCAGCGTACCCGGGACTAGGTCCTTCGAGCAGTACTTC
v_gene: TRBV5-4
abundance: NA
j_gene: TRBJ2-7
d_gene: TRBD2

CDR3aa: CASSTKLYSNQPQHF
CDR3nt: TGTGCCAGCAGCACAAAACTTTATAGCAATCAGCCCCAGCATTTT
v_gene: TRBV6-5
abundance: NA
j_gene: TRBJ1-5
d_gene: NA

CDR3aa: CASTRQGGNYEQYF
CDR3nt: TGTGCCAGCACAAGACAGGGGGGGAACTACGAGCAGTACTTC
v_gene: TRBV7-2
abundance: NA
j_gene: TRBJ2-7
d_gene: TRBD1

CDR3aa: CASSEPGRDTQYF
CDR3nt: TGTGCCAGCAGCGAGCCGGGCCGCGATACGCAGTATTTT
v_gene: TRBV9
abundance: NA
j_gene: TRBJ2-3
d_gene: NA

CDR3aa: CASGGREFPTGELFF
CDR3nt: TGTGCCAGCGGGGGGCGGGAGTTCCCCACCGGGGAGCTGTTTTTT
v_gene: TRBV2
abundance: NA
j_gene: TRBJ2-2
d_gene: NA

CDR3aa: CASSYNPGVNEKLFF
CDR3nt: TGTGCCAGCAGTTACAATCCGGGGGTTAATGAAAAACTGTTTTTT
v_gene: TRBV6-5
abundance: NA
j_gene: TRBJ1-4
d_gene: NA

CDR3aa: CASSSTSGRKDTGELFF
CDR3nt: TGTGCCAGCAGCTCGACTAGCGGGAGGAAAGACACCGGGGAGCTGTTTTTT
v_gene: TRBV11-2
abundance: NA
j_gene: TRBJ2-2
d_gene: TRBD2

CDR3aa: CSARNTEAFF
CDR3nt: TGCAGCGCTCGGAACACTGAAGCTTTCTTT
v_gene: TRBV29-1
abundance: NA
j_gene: TRBJ1-1
d_gene: NA

CDR3aa: CASSGNRAKYEQYF
CDR3nt: TGTGCCAGCAGTGGAAACAGGGCGAAATACGAGCAGTACTTC
v_gene: TRBV25-1
abundance: NA
j_gene: TRBJ2-7
d_gene: NA

CDR3aa: CAWSAGDGYTF
CDR3nt: TGTGCCTGGAGTGCAGGGGATGGCTACACCTTC
v_gene: TRBV30
abundance: few
j_gene: TRBJ1-2
d_gene: NA